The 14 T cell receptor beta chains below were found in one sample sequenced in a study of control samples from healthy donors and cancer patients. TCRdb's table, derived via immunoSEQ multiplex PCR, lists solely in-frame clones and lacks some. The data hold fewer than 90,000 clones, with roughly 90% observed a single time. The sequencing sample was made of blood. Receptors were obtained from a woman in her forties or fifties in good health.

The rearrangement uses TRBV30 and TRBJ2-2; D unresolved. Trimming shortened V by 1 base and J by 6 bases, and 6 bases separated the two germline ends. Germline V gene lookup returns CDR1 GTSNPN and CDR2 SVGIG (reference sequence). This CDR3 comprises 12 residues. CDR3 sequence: CAWSGDSGELFF. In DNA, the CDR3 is TGTGCCTGGAGTGGGGATTCCGGGGAGCTGTTTTTT.

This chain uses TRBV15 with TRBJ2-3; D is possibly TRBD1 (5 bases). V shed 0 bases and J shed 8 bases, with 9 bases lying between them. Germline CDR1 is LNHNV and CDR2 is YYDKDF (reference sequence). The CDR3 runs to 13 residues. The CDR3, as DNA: TGTGCCACCAGCAGAGACAGGGCATCTACGCAGTATTTT. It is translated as CATSRDRASTQYF.

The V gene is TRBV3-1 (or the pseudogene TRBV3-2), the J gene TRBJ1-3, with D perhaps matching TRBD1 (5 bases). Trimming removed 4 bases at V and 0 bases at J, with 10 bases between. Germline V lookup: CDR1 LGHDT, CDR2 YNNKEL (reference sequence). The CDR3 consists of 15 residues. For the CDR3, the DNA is TGTGCCAGCAGCCCCCAGGGTACCTCTGGAAACACCATATATTTT. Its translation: CASSPQGTSGNTIYF.

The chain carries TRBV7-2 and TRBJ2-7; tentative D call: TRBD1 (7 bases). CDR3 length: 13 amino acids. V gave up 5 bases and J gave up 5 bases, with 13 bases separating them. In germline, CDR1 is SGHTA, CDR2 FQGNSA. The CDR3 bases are TGTGCCAGCAGCCAAGACAGGGAGGACGAGCAGTACTTC. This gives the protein CASSQDREDEQYF. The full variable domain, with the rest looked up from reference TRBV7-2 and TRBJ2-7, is GAGVSQSPSNKVTEKGKDVELRCDPISGHTALYWYRQSLGQGLEFLIYFQGNSAPDKSGLPSDRFSAERTGGSVSTLTIQRTQQEDSAVYLCASSQDREDEQYFGPGTRLTVT.

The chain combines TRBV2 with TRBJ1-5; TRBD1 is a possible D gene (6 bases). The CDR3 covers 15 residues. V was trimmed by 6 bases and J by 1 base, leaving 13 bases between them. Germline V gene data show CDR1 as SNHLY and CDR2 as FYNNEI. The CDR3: CASRLGQRSNQPQHF. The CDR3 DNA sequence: TGTGCCAGCAGATTGGGACAAAGGAGCAATCAGCCCCAGCATTTT.

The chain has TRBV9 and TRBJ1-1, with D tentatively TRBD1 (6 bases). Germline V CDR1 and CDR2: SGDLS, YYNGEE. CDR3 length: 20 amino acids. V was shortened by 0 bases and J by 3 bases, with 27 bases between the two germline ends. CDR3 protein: CASSVGTGHTTAHRDTEAFF. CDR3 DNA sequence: TGTGCCAGCAGCGTAGGTACAGGGCACACCACGGCCCACCGGGACACTGAAGCTTTCTTT.

Here the CDR3 DNA reads TGTGCCAGCAGTGTGGGGATTATGTACGAGCAGTACTTC. It is translated as CASSVGIMYEQYF. The rearrangement joins TRBV2 to TRBJ2-7; D is ambiguous. This CDR3 region has 13 residues. Trimming cost V 4 bases and J 4 bases, with 11 bases left between them. CDR1 is SNHLY and CDR2 is FYNNEI in the germline V gene.

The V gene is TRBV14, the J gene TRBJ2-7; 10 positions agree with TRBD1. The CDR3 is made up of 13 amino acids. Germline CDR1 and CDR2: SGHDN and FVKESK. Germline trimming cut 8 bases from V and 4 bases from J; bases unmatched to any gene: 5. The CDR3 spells CASWGQGYYEQYF. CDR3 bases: TGTGCCAGCTGGGGACAGGGGTATTACGAGCAGTACTTC.

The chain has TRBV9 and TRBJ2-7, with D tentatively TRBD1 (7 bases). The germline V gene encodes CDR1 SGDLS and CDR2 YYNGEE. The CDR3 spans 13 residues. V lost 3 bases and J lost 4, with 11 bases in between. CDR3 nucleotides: TGTGCCAGCAGCGCAGGGGGGTCTTACGAGCAGTACTTC. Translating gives CASSAGGSYEQYF. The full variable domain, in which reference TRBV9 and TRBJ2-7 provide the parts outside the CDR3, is DSGVTQTPKHLITATGQRVTLRCSPRSGDLSVYWYQQSLDQGLQFLIQYYNGEERAKGNILERFSAQQFPDLHSELNLSSLELGDSALYFCASSAGGSYEQYFGPGTRLTVT.

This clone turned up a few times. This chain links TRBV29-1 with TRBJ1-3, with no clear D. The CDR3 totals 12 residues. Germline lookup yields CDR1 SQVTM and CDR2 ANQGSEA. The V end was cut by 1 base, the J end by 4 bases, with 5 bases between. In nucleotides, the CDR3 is TGCAGCGTTGAAGGGTCGGGAAACACCATATATTTT. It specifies CSVEGSGNTIYF.

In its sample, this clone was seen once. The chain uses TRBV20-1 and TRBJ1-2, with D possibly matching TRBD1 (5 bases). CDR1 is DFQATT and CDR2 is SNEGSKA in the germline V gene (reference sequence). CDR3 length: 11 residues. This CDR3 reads CRAGTDYGYTF. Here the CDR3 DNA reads TGCAGGGCCGGGACCGACTATGGCTACACCTTC.

As DNA, the CDR3 is TGTGCCAGCAGTTACTCAATCAATGAGCAGTTCTTC. Amino acids: CASSYSINEQFF. The chain employs TRBV6-6 and TRBJ2-1; D gene ambiguous. With 0 bases removed from V and 6 bases from J, the gap between germline ends came to 3 bases. The germline V gene encodes CDR1 MNHNY and CDR2 SVGAGI (reference sequence). CDR3 length equals 12 residues.

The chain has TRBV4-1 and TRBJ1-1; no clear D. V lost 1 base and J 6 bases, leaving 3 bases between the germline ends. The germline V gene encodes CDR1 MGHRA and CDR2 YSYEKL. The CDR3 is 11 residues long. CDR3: CASSQGPEAFF. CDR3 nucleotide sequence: TGCGCCAGCAGCCAAGGCCCTGAAGCTTTCTTT.

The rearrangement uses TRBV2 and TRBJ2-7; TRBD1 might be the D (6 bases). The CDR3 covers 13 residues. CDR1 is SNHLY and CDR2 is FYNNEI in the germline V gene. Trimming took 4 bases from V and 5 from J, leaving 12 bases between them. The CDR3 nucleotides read TGTGCCAGCAGTGGAATCAGGGGCAACGAGCAGTACTTC. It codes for CASSGIRGNEQYF. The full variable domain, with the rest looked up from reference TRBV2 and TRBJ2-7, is EPEVTQTPSHQVTQMGQEVILRCVPISNHLYFYWYRQILGQKVEFLVSFYNNEISEKSEIFDDQFSVERPDGSNFTLKIRSTKLEDSAMYFCASSGIRGNEQYFGPGTRLTVT.